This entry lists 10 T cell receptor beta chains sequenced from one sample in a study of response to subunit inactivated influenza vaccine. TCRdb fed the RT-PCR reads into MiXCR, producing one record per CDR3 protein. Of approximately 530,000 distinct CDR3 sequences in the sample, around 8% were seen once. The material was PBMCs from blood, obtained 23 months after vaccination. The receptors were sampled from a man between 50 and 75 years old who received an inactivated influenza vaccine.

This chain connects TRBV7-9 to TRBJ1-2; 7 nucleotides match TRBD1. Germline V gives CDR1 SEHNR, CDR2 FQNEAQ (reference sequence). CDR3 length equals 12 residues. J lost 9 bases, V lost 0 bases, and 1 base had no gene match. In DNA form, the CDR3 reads TGTGCCAGCAGCTTAGCGGACAGGAGCTACACCTTC. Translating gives CASSLADRSYTF. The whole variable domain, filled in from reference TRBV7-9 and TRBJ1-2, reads DTGVSQNPRHKITKRGQNVTFRCDPISEHNRLYWYRQTLGQGPEFLTYFQNEAQLEKSRLLSDRFSAERPKGSFSTLEIQRTEQGDSAMYLCASSLADRSYTFGSGTRLTVV.

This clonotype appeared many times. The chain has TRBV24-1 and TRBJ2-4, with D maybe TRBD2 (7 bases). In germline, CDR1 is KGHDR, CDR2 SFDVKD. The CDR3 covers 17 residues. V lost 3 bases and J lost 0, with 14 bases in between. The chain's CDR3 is CATSDGGGGEAKNIQYF. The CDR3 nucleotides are TGTGCCACCAGTGATGGGGGGGGCGGAGAAGCCAAAAACATTCAGTACTTC.

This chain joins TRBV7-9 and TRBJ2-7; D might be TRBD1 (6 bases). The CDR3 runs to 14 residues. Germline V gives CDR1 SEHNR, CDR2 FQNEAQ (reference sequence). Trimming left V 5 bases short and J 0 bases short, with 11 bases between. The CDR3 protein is CASSLMDSSYEQYF. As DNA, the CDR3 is TGTGCCAGCAGCCTTATGGACAGCTCCTACGAGCAGTACTTC.

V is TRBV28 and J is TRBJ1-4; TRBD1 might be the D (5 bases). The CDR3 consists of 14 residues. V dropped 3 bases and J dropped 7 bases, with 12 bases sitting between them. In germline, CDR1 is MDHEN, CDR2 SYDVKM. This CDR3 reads CASSFLGGTEKLFF. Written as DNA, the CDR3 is TGTGCCAGCAGTTTTTTGGGTGGGACTGAAAAACTGTTTTTT.

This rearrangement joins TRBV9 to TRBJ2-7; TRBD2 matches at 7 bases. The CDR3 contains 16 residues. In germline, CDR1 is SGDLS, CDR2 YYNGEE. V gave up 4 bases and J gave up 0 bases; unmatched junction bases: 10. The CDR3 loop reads CASSTQASGLSYEQYF. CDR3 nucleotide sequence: TGTGCCAGCAGCACCCAGGCTAGCGGACTCTCCTACGAGCAGTACTTC.

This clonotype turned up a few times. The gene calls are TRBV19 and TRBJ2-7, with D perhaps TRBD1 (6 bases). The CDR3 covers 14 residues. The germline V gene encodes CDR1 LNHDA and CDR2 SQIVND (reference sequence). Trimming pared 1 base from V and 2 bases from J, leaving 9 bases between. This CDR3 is CASSIVQGPYEQYF. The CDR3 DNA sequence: TGTGCCAGTAGTATAGTTCAGGGGCCCTACGAGCAGTACTTC.

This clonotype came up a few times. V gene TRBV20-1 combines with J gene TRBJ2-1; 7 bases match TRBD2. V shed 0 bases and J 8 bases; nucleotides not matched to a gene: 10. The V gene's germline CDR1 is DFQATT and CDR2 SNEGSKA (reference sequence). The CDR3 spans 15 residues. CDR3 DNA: TGCAGTGCTAGAGATTTCGCTAGCGGCGCTGATGAGCAGTTCTTC. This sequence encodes CSARDFASGADEQFF.

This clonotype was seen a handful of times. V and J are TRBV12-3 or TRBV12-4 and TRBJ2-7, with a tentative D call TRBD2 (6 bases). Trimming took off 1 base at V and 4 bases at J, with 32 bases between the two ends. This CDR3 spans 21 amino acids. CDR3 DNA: TGTGCCAGCAGTTTAGGGAGGTTGGGGGGATATACGAGAAAAGTGGGATACGAGCAGTACTTC. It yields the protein CASSLGRLGGYTRKVGYEQYF.

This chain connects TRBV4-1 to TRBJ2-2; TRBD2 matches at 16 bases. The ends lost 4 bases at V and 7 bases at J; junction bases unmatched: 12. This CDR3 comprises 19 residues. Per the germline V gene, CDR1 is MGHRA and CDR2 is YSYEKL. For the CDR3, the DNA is TGCGCCAGCAGCCCGCCGGGACTAGCGGGGGGGCTTGGAATCGGGGAGCTGTTTTTT. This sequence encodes CASSPPGLAGGLGIGELFF.

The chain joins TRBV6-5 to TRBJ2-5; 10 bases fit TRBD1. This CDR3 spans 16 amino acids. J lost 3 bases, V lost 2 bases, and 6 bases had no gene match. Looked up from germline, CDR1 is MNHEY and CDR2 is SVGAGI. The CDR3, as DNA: TGTGCCAGCAGTTACAGAACCGGGACAGGGGAAGAGACCCAGTACTTC. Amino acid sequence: CASSYRTGTGEETQYF.